These 18 T cell receptor beta chains share one sample of origin, sequenced in a study of cytomegalovirus exposure and HLA in healthy donors (dated by TCRdb to 2015 to 2018). The library relied on the immunoSEQ multiplex PCR assay. The clones in this table, taken by TCRdb from immuneACCESS, are in-frame only. Not every clone is retained; where verified, under half of the shortfall comes from an unresolved V gene, and the cause of the rest is unknown. The sample table lists roughly 200,000 clones, around 82% of them with a count of one. The ten top clones hold approximately 3% of the sample. The sample consisted of PBMCs. The receptors here all came from a woman between 18 and 29 years old in good health and CMV-seropositive.

This sequence joins TRBV7-2 and TRBJ2-1, with a possible D match to TRBD2 (5 bases). Germline V gene sequence: CDR1 SGHTA, CDR2 FQGNSA. This CDR3 has 13 residues. Trimming pared 5 bases from V and 7 bases from J, leaving 12 bases between. The CDR3 spells CASSPTRFNEQFF. The CDR3 DNA reads TGTGCCAGCAGCCCCACTAGATTTAATGAGCAGTTCTTC.

J is TRBJ2-7 and V is TRBV11-2; D is perhaps TRBD1 (5 bases). CDR1 is SGHAT and CDR2 is FQNNGV in the germline V gene. The CDR3 has 13 residues. The V end was cut by 4 bases, the J end by 4 bases, with 11 bases between. As DNA, the CDR3 is TGTGCCAGCAGCTCCATGACAGCATACGAGCAGTACTTC. Translating gives CASSSMTAYEQYF.

The chain couples TRBV10-3 to TRBJ1-1; 7 nucleotides align to TRBD1. Germline CDR1 and CDR2: ENHRY and SYGVKD. The CDR3 has 15 residues. Germline trimming cut 4 bases from V and 11 bases from J; bases unmatched to any gene: 16. Here the CDR3 reads CAISGAGGGGGTAFF. The CDR3 DNA reads TGTGCCATCAGTGGGGCCGGAGGGGGCGGCGGGACGGCTTTCTTT.

The chain links TRBV18 to TRBJ2-2, with D maybe TRBD1 (6 bases). Germline V CDR1 and CDR2: KGHSH, LQKENI. CDR3 size: 14 residues. Trimming left V 4 bases short and J 0 bases short, with 6 bases between. Here the CDR3 reads CASSRQANTGELFF. CDR3 in DNA: TGTGCCAGCTCACGACAGGCGAACACCGGGGAGCTGTTTTTT.

The rearrangement links TRBV5-1 to TRBJ2-7; 7 nucleotides agree with TRBD1. The CDR3 has 15 residues. Losses at the gene ends were 4 bases for V and 5 bases for J; bases not matched to a gene: 12. Germline lookup yields CDR1 SGHRS and CDR2 YFSETQ. The CDR3: CASSRGTGVGNEQYF. The CDR3, as DNA: TGCGCCAGCAGCCGGGGAACAGGGGTTGGCAACGAGCAGTACTTC.

The genes are TRBV5-4 and TRBJ2-6; the match to TRBD2 covers 7 bases. Germline V gene data show CDR1 as SGHNT and CDR2 as YYREEE (reference sequence). This CDR3 contains 18 residues. After removal of 4 bases from V and 4 bases from J, the junction contained 14 bases not matched to a gene. CDR3 coding DNA: TGTGCCAGCAGCGGGGGAGGGAGCCCGACTGGAGGGGCCAACGTCCTGACTTTC. This sequence encodes CASSGGGSPTGGANVLTF.

The chain is built from TRBV12-5 and TRBJ2-7; maybe TRBD2 (5 bases). Germline V gene lookup returns CDR1 LGHNT and CDR2 FRNRAP. The germline V and J ends were trimmed by 4 bases and 7 bases, with 8 bases remaining between them. The CDR3 totals 11 residues. CDR3 in amino acids: CASGSWEEQYF. The DNA of the CDR3 is TGTGCTAGTGGTTCTTGGGAGGAGCAGTACTTC.

This clone was detected ten times or more. CDR3 loop: CASSRTGQGITYNEQFF. The CDR3 DNA follows: TGTGCCAGCAGCCGAACGGGGCAGGGGATTACATACAATGAGCAGTTCTTC. The chain carries TRBV21-1 and TRBJ2-1; TRBD1, the table's D call, lacks a check against the DNA. TRBV21-1 constitutes a pseudogene. The CDR3 length is 17 residues.

This chain joins TRBV18 and TRBJ1-4, with 8 bases fitting TRBD1. The CDR3 has 16 amino acids. Germline trimming cut 5 bases from V and 7 bases from J; bases unmatched to any gene: 12. In germline, CDR1 is KGHSH, CDR2 LQKENI. The CDR3 protein is CASSLYRDRIGEKLFF. DNA for the CDR3: TGTGCCAGCTCATTATACCGGGACAGGATTGGTGAAAAACTGTTTTTT.

The chain carries TRBV7-9 and TRBJ1-2, with D uncertain. The V end was cut by 3 bases, the J end by 4 bases, with 15 bases between. Germline V gene lookup returns CDR1 SEHNR and CDR2 FQNEAQ (reference sequence). There are 15 residues in the CDR3. The chain's CDR3 is CASSLRSGWVYGYTF. CDR3 sequence (DNA): TGTGCCAGCAGCTTGAGAAGCGGATGGGTCTATGGCTACACCTTC.

The chain is built from TRBV7-9 and TRBJ2-3, with 9 bases matching TRBD1. V gave up 5 bases and J gave up 2 bases; unmatched junction bases: 14. This CDR3 is 18 amino acids long. Germline values: CDR1 SEHNR, CDR2 FQNEAQ (reference sequence). The CDR3 DNA is TGTGCCAGCAGCAGCCGGGACAGGGTTTTTTGGGTCACAGATACGCAGTATTTT. As protein: CASSSRDRVFWVTDTQYF.

This clone came up a few times. The chain links TRBV6-6 to TRBJ1-5, with 8 bases fitting TRBD1. With V trimmed by 0 bases and J by 5 bases, 3 bases remained unmatched. This CDR3 spans 15 amino acids. CDR1 and CDR2 (germline): MNHNY, SVGAGI (reference sequence). The DNA for the CDR3 is TGTGCCAGCAGTTACTCCAGGGGGCGGTATCAGCCCCAGCATTTT. It codes for CASSYSRGRYQPQHF.

This chain connects TRBV29-1 to TRBJ2-1; D is uncertain. CDR3 length: 12 amino acids. Trimming took 3 bases from V and 1 from J, leaving 4 bases between them. CDR1 is SQVTM and CDR2 is ANQGSEA in the germline V gene. CDR3 bases: TGCAGCGTTGACAGTTCCTACAATGAGCAGTTCTTC. Translating it yields CSVDSSYNEQFF.

The chain combines TRBV10-3 with TRBJ1-2; no firm D call. Germline assignment: CDR1 ENHRY and CDR2 SYGVKD. Trimming shortened V by 6 bases and J by 0 bases, and 11 bases separated the two germline ends. This CDR3 has 14 amino acids. The CDR3 region is CAISKPGSNYGYTF. CDR3 sequence (DNA): TGTGCCATCAGCAAACCGGGATCTAACTATGGCTACACCTTC.

The V call is TRBV2, the J call TRBJ1-1; no firm D call. CDR1 SNHLY and CDR2 FYNNEI come from the germline V gene. This CDR3 region has 16 residues. V lost 2 bases, J lost 0 bases, and 13 bases lay in between. In nucleotides, the CDR3 is TGTGCCAGCAGTGAAACCGGAGTTTTCCTGAACACTGAAGCTTTCTTT. The encoded protein is CASSETGVFLNTEAFF.

This chain connects TRBV6-5 to TRBJ2-1, with TRBD2 identical over 14 bases. V dropped 6 bases and J dropped 9; count of bases not matched to a gene: 7. The CDR3 consists of 15 residues. Germline V gene sequence: CDR1 MNHEY, CDR2 SVGAGI. The CDR3 here is CASSYWTSGGIEQFF. The CDR3 nucleotides are TGTGCCAGCAGCTATTGGACTAGCGGGGGGATTGAGCAGTTCTTC.

There are a few counts of this clone. The J gene is TRBJ1-4, the V gene TRBV15; 8 bases map to TRBD1. The CDR3 length is 16 residues. Germline V gives CDR1 LNHNV, CDR2 YYDKDF (reference sequence). J was trimmed by 0 bases and V by 3 bases; bases with no gene match: 3. CDR3 nucleotide sequence: TGTGCCACCAGCAGCGGACAGGGATCAACTAATGAAAAACTGTTTTTT. Its translation is CATSSGQGSTNEKLFF.

The chain links TRBV28 to TRBJ1-1; tentative D call: TRBD1 (6 bases). The CDR3 covers 12 residues. Trimming stripped 4 bases from V and 9 bases from J, with 12 bases between. Germline lookup yields CDR1 MDHEN and CDR2 SYDVKM. The chain's CDR3 is CASSSGDRKAFF. DNA of the CDR3: TGTGCCAGCAGTTCAGGCGACAGGAAAGCTTTCTTT.